This T cell receptor (beta chain) was identified in a study of CD8 T cells in Susac syndrome. Regarding the study as a whole: It was acknowledged in the study that its TCR sequencing and HLA analysis involved a relatively small number of individuals.

Patients with stable or active relapsing-remitting disease, all of them treatment-naive, made up the multiple sclerosis controls. The authors negatively isolated CD8+ and CD4+ T cells and FACS-enriched TEMRA cells. This CDR3 comprises 14 residues. V lost 6 bases to trimming and J lost 2 bases; unmatched junction nucleotides: 5. Germline CDR1 reads MNHEY; CDR2 reads SMNVEV (reference sequence). As for this clonotype: Its antigen is unidentified.

Random hexamers were used to reverse transcribe 0.5 to 1 ug of RNA. MiXCR, applied by TCRdb to the immunoSEQ multiplex PCR reads, yields one record per CDR3 protein. The data hold about 400,000 distinct CDR3 sequences, with 85% observed a single time. Material for sequencing was CD8+ T cells from PBMCs. V gene TRBV27 combines with J gene TRBJ2-7, with 9 bases aligning to TRBD1. The receptor was derived from a human donor with multiple sclerosis. The CDR3 sequence is CASSWTGDPYEQYF. In DNA form, the CDR3 reads TGTGCCAGCAGCTGGACAGGGGACCCCTACGAGCAGTACTTC.